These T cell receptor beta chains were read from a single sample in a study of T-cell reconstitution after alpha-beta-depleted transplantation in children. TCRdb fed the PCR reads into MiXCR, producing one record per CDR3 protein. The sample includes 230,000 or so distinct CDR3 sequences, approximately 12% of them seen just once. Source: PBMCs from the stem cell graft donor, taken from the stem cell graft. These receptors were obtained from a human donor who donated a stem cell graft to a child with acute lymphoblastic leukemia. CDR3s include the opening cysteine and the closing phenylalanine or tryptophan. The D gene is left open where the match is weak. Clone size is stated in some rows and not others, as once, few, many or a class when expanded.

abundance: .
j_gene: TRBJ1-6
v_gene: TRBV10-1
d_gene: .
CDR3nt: TGCGCCAGGAGGGGCCTACCCCTCCACTTT
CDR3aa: CARRGLPLHF

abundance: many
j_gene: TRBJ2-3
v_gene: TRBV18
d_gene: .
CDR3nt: TGTGCCAGCTCACCGGACTACCCCGGAGGGCAGGGTACGCAGTATTTT
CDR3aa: CASSPDYPGGQGTQYF

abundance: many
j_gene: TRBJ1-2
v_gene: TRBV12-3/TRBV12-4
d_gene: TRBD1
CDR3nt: TGTGCCAGCAGCCTGAATGAGGACAGGCTCGGTGGCTACACCTTC
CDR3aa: CASSLNEDRLGGYTF

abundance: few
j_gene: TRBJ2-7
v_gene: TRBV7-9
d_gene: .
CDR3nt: TGTGCCAGCAGCTTAGCGAGGGGCGCCCCCTCCTACGAGCAGTACTTC
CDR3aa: CASSLARGAPSYEQYF

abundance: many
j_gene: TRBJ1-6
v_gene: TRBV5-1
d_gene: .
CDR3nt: TGCGCCAGCAGCCGTGGTTCAGGGGAGGATAATTCACCCCTCCACTTT
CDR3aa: CASSRGSGEDNSPLHF

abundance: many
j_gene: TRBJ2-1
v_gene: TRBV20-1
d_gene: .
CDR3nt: TGCAGTGCTAGCTTATGGAATGAGCAGTTCTTC
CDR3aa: CSASLWNEQFF

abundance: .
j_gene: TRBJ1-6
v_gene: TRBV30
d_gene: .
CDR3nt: TGTGCCTGGAGTGTACAGGGTAATTCACCCCTCCACTTT
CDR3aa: CAWSVQGNSPLHF

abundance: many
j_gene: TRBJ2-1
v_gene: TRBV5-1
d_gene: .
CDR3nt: TGCGCCAGCTGCCTGGAACTCTCGACCTCCTACAATGAGCAGTTCTTC
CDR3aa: CASCLELSTSYNEQFF

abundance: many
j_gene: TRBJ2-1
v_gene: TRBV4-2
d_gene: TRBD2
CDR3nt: TGTGCCAGCAGCCAAGATCTGTCGGCGGGGGGCCGGTGGAATGAGCAGTTCTTC
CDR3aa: CASSQDLSAGGRWNEQFF

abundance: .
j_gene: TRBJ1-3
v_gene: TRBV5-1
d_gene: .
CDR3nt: TGCGCCAGCAGCTGGGGCGAGGGCCAGGAGGGAAACACCATATATTTT
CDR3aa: CASSWGEGQEGNTIYF

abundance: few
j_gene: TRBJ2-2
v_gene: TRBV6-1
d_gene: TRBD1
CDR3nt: TGTGCCAGTTCATTATCCGGGACAGGGTACACCGGGGAGCTGTTTTTT
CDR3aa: CASSLSGTGYTGELFF

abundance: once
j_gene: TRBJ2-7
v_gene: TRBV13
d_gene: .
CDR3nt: TGTGCCAGCAGCCTCCGGGACCTGACCTACGAGCAGTACTTC
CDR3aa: CASSLRDLTYEQYF

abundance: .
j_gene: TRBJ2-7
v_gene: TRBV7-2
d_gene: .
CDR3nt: TGTGCCAGCAGCTTAGGGACAGTGTACTCCCACGAGCAGTACTTC
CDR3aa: CASSLGTVYSHEQYF

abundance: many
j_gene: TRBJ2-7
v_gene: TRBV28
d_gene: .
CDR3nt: TGTGCCAGCAGTTCGGTGGAGCAGTACTTC
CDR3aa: CASSSVEQYF

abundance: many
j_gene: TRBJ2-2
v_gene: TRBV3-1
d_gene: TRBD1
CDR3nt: TGTGCCAGCAGCCAAATACGAACAGGGGGCGGGGAGCTGTTTTTT
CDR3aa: CASSQIRTGGGELFF

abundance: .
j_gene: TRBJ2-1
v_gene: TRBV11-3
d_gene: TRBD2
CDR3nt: TGTGCCAGCAGCTTAGATCTTACTAGCGGGAGATACAATGAGCAGTTCTTC
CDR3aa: CASSLDLTSGRYNEQFF

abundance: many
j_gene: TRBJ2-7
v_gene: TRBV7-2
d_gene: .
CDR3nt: TGTGCCAGCAGCCCCAATCTCAGGGCCTCCTACGAGCAGTACTTC
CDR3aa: CASSPNLRASYEQYF

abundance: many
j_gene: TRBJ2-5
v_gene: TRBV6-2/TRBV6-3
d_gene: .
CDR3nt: TGTGCCAGCAGTGACGAATGGACGGGGGTAAGGGCCCAGTACTTC
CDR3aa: CASSDEWTGVRAQYF

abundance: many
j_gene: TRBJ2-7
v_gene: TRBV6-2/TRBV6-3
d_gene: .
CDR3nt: TGTGCCACCGAGGGGGGAAGCCCCTACGAGCAGTACTTC
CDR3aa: CATEGGSPYEQYF

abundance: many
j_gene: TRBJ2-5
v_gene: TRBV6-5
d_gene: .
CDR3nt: TGTGCCAGCAGTTACGGCCGGCAGCCAACAAAAGAGACCCAGTACTTC
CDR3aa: CASSYGRQPTKETQYF

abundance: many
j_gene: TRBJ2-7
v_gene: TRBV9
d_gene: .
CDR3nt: TGTGCCAGCAGCGTAGCTGAGGGAGCCGAGCAGTACTTC
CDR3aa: CASSVAEGAEQYF

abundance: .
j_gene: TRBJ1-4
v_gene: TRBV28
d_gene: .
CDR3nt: TGTGCCAGCAGTTTATCAGGGTCTCGTGAAAAACTGTTTTTT
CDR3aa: CASSLSGSREKLFF

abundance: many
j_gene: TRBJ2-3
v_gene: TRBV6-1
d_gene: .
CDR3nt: TGTGCCAGCAGTGAAGGGCACCCTAGCACAGATACGCAGTATTTT
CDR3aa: CASSEGHPSTDTQYF

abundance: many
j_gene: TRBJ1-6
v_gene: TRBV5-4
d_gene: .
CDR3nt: TGTGCCAGCAGCCCTGCGGGGGCCTTGGCCCTCCACTTT
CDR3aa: CASSPAGALALHF

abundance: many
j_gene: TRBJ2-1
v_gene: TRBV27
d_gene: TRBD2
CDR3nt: TGTGCCAGCAAACTAGGGACTAGTTTAGTGAATGAGCAGTTCTTC
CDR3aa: CASKLGTSLVNEQFF

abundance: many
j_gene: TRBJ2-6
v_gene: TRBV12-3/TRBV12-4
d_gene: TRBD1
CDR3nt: TGTGCCAGCACCCCAGGACAGGGGAGTTCTGGGGCCAACGTCCTGACTTTC
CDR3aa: CASTPGQGSSGANVLTF

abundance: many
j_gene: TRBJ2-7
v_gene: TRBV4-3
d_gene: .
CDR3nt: TGCGCCAGCAGCCAAGATCTTGCAGGGTCTTCCTACGAGCAGTACTTC
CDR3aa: CASSQDLAGSSYEQYF

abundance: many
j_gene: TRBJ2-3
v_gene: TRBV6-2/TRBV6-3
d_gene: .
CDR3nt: TGTGCCAGCAGTTACAGGGGGGGCACAGATACGCAGTATTTT
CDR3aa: CASSYRGGTDTQYF

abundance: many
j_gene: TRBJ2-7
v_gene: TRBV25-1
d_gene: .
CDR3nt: TGTGCCAGCGGGGCCTTCTACCTTAACGAGCAGTACTTC
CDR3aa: CASGAFYLNEQYF

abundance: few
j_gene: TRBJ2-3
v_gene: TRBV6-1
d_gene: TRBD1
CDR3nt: TGTGCCGGATCAAAGCCGGGACAGCTCACGGGTACGCAGTATTTT
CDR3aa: CAGSKPGQLTGTQYF

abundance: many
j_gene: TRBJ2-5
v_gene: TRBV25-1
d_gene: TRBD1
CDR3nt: TGTGCCAGCAATTCCAGGACAGGAAAGTTCCAAGAGACCCAGTACTTC
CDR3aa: CASNSRTGKFQETQYF

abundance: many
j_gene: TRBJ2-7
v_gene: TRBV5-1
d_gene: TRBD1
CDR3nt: TGCGCCAGCAGCTTGGGGGGACAGGGGATCTACGAGCAGTACTTC
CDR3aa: CASSLGGQGIYEQYF

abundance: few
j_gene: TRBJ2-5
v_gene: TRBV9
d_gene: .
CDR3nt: TGTGCCAGCAGCGGGGGGGACTCGCAAGAGACCCAGTACTTC
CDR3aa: CASSGGDSQETQYF

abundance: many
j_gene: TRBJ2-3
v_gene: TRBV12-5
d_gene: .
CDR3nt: TGTGCTAGTGGTTTGGCGGCTTCAGATACGCAGTATTTT
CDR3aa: CASGLAASDTQYF

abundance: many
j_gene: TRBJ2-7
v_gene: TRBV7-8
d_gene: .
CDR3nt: TGTGCCAGCAGCTTATCGGGGACCTACGAGCAGTACTTC
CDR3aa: CASSLSGTYEQYF

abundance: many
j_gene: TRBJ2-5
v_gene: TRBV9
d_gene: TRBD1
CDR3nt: TGTGCCAGCAGTGGAACGGGACAGGGGTCCGAGACCCAGTACTTC
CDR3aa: CASSGTGQGSETQYF

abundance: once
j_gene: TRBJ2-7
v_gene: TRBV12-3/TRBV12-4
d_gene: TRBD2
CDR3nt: TGTGCCAGCAGTCTCGAGTCTAGCGGGAACTACGAGCAGTACTTC
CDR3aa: CASSLESSGNYEQYF

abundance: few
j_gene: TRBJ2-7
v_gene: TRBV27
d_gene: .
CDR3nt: TGTGCCAGCAGTCCCCGTGGGGGAGCCTACGAGCAGTACTTC
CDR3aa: CASSPRGGAYEQYF

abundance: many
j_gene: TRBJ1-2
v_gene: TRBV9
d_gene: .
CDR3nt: TGTGCCAGCAGCGCTAGCGGGGGGAACTATGGCTACACCTTC
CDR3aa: CASSASGGNYGYTF

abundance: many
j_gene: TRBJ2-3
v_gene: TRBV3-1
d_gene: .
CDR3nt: TGTGCCAGCAGCCCCTGCTCCCGCACAGATACGCAGTATTTT
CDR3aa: CASSPCSRTDTQYF

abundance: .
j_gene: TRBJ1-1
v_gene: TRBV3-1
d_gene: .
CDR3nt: TGTGCCAGCAGCCAAGGGCCAGGGCGAACTTCTGAAGCTTTCTTT
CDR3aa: CASSQGPGRTSEAFF

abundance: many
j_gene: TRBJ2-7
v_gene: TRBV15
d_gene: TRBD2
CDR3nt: TGTGCCACCAGCAGCCAGCGGGATTCGAGCGAGCAGTACTTC
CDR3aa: CATSSQRDSSEQYF

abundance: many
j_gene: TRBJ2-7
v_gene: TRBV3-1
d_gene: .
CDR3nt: TGTGCCAGCAGCCTGAGGCACCACGAGCAGTACTTC
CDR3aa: CASSLRHHEQYF

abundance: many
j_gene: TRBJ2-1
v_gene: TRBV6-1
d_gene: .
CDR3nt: TGTGCCAGCAAGGCGACTAACGGGGCCAATGAGCAGTTCTTC
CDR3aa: CASKATNGANEQFF

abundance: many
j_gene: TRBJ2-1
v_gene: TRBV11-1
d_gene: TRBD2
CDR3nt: TGTGCCAGCAGCCCGGCCCACGGGACTAGCGGGGGGGAACACAATGAGCAGTTCTTC
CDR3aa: CASSPAHGTSGGEHNEQFF

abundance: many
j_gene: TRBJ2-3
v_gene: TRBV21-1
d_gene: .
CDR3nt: TGTGCCAGCAGCAAAGAAGGCGGGAGAGACACAGATACGCAGTATTTT
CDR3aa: CASSKEGGRDTDTQYF

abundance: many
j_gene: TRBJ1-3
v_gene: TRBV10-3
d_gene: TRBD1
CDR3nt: TGTGCCATCACGCGGGACAGCTCTGGAAACACCATATATTTT
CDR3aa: CAITRDSSGNTIYF

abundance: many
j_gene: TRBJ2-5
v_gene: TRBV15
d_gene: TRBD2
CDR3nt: TGTGCCACCAGCAGAGTGGTCCAAAGCGGGGACCTCGTCCAAGAGACCCAGTACTTC
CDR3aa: CATSRVVQSGDLVQETQYF

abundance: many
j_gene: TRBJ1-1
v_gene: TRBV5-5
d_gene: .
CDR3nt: TGTGCCAGCAGCTTGGGGGGGATTTTTGAAGCTTTCTTT
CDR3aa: CASSLGGIFEAFF

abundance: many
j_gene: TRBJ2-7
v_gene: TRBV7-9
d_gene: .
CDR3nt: TGTGCCTCTAGGGGGACTCTGGTGTGGGAGCAGTACTTC
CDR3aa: CASRGTLVWEQYF

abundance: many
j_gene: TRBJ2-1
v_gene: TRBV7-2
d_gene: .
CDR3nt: TGTGCCACCTCGCTCGAATCGGTCCCCTACAATGAGCAGTTCTTC
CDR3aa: CATSLESVPYNEQFF

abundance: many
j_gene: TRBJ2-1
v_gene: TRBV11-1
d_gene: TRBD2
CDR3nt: TGTGCCAGCAGCCCCTACCCCCCGACTAGCGGGGGGGCCCCCTACAATGAGCAGTTCTTC
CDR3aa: CASSPYPPTSGGAPYNEQFF

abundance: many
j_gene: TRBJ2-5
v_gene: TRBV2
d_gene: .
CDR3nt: TGTGCCAGCAGGGGGGGCAGGACCCTGGAGACCCAGTACTTC
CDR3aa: CASRGGRTLETQYF

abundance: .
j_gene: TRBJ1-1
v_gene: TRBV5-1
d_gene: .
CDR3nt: TGCGCCAGCAGCTTAATCCAGGAGAACACTGAAGCTTTCTTT
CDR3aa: CASSLIQENTEAFF

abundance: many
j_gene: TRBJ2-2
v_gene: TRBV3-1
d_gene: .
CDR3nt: TGTGCCAGCAGCCAAGGGGGGTACACCGGGGAGCTGTTTTTT
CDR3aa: CASSQGGYTGELFF

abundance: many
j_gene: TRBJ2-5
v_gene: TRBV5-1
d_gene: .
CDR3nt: TGCGCCAGCAGCTTGGGTGGCAGGGAACGCAAAGAGACCCAGTACTTC
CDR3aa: CASSLGGRERKETQYF

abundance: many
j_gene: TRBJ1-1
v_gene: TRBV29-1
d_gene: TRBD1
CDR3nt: TGCAGCGCCTCTGGACAGGCGGCGAACACTGAAGCTTTCTTT
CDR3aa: CSASGQAANTEAFF

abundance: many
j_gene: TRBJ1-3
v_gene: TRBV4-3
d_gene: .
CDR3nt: TGCGCCAGCAGCCAAGAAGGTGGCAGAACCTCTGGAAACACCATATATTTT
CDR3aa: CASSQEGGRTSGNTIYF

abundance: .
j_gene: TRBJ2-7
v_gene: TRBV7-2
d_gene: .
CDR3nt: TGTGCCAGCAGCTTATATAAAGCGGGCGAGCAGTACTTC
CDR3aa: CASSLYKAGEQYF

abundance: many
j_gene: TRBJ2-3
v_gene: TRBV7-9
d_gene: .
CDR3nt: TGTGCCAGCAGCTTAGTCGGGACCCAGACCGATACGCAGTATTTT
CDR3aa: CASSLVGTQTDTQYF